The rows below give T cell receptor beta chains drawn from one sample of a study of blood T cell repertoires in COVID-19. TCRdb's copy holds only in-frame clones and misses some; the assay was immunoSEQ multiplex PCR. The sample yields approximately 170,000 clones, around 72% seen once. The sequenced sample was peripheral blood. These receptors were obtained from a woman aged 80 or older with acute or convalescent COVID-19. The CDR3 runs from the conserved cysteine through the conserved F or W. A D gene is named only where the DNA matches it firmly. Expanded clones get a size class; other rows say once, few or many, or leave the size out.

>TRBV30|-|-|TRBJ1-5
CAWSTTQEGEPQHF
TGTGCCTGGAGTACGACCCAGGAGGGAGAGCCCCAGCATTTT
>TRBV7-2|once|-|TRBJ1-6
CASSLNPGGPNSPLHF
TGTGCCAGCAGCTTAAACCCTGGAGGCCCAAATTCACCCCTCCACTTT
>TRBV5-1|-|-|TRBJ2-1
CASSLAGSTDSFSYNEQFF
TGCGCCAGCAGCTTGGCCGGTTCGACAGATTCCTTCTCCTACAATGAGCAGTTCTTC
>TRBV7-2|-|-|TRBJ2-7
CASSYTPQRGEQYF
TGTGCCAGCAGCTACACCCCTCAAAGGGGCGAGCAGTACTTC
>TRBV28|-|-|TRBJ2-7
CASTPGRNYEQYF
TGTGCCAGCACGCCAGGGCGGAACTACGAGCAGTACTTC
>TRBV5-1|-|TRBD1|TRBJ2-6
CASSPGTAGANVLTF
TGCGCCAGCAGCCCCGGGACAGCTGGGGCCAACGTCCTGACTTTC
>TRBV5-8|-|TRBD1|TRBJ1-1
CASSTHRGNTEAFF
TGTGCCAGCAGCACCCACAGGGGGAACACTGAAGCTTTCTTT
>TRBV28|-|-|TRBJ1-1
CASSISRQAMNTEAFF
TGTGCCAGCAGTATCTCGAGACAGGCCATGAACACTGAAGCTTTCTTT
>TRBV6-5|many|TRBD2|TRBJ2-7
CASSYSTSGLYEQYF
TGTGCCAGCAGTTACTCCACTAGCGGACTCTACGAGCAGTACTTC
>TRBV5-1|-|TRBD2|TRBJ2-2
CASSWRGRLAGLPNTGELFF
TGCGCCAGCAGCTGGAGGGGGCGACTAGCGGGCCTTCCGAACACCGGGGAGCTGTTTTTT
>TRBV19|-|-|TRBJ1-1
CASSIGGTTGTEAFF
TGTGCCAGTAGTATAGGGGGGACAACTGGGACTGAAGCTTTCTTT
>TRBV29-1|-|TRBD1|TRBJ1-2
CSASTGEHGYTF
TGCAGCGCCTCGACAGGGGAGCATGGCTACACCTTC
>TRBV12-3/TRBV12-4|-|TRBD2|TRBJ2-5
CASSTGTGGTQYF
TGTGCCAGCAGCACCGGGACGGGGGGAACCCAGTACTTC
>TRBV19|-|TRBD2|TRBJ2-3
CASTPAGGQDTQYF
TGTGCCAGTACCCCAGCGGGAGGTCAAGATACGCAGTATTTT
>TRBV5-6|-|TRBD1|TRBJ2-4
CASSLGTGKNIQYF
TGTGCCAGCAGCTTAGGGACAGGGAAAAACATTCAGTACTTC
>TRBV3-1/TRBV3-2|-|-|TRBJ1-6
CASSQGGTYNSPLHF
TGTGCCAGCAGCCAAGGGGGCACCTATAATTCACCCCTCCACTTT
>TRBV9|-|TRBD2|TRBJ2-5
CASSVGETSGQETQYF
TGTGCCAGCAGCGTAGGTGAGACTAGCGGACAAGAGACCCAGTACTTC
>TRBV5-1|-|-|TRBJ1-3
CASSTGQLVNTIYF
TGCGCCAGCAGCACAGGACAGCTAGTAAACACCATATATTTT
>TRBV14|few|TRBD2|TRBJ2-1
CASSQDSGRTNEQFF
TGTGCCAGCAGCCAAGATAGCGGGAGGACGAATGAGCAGTTCTTC
>TRBV28|-|-|TRBJ1-5
CASSSETGWAQPQHF
TGTGCCAGCAGTTCAGAAACAGGGTGGGCTCAGCCCCAGCATTTT
>TRBV19|once|TRBD1|TRBJ1-2
CASSPQGDYGYTF
TGTGCCAGTAGTCCTCAGGGGGACTATGGCTACACCTTC
>TRBV29-1|few|TRBD2|TRBJ2-2
CSVVAGALNTGELFF
TGCAGCGTTGTCGCGGGAGCCCTTAACACCGGGGAGCTGTTTTTT
>TRBV15|few|-|TRBJ2-3
CATSKGDTDTQYF
TGTGCCACCAGCAAGGGAGACACAGATACGCAGTATTTT
>TRBV3-1/TRBV3-2|-|-|TRBJ1-5
CASSKESGENQPQHF
TGTGCCAGCAGCAAGGAGTCAGGGGAAAATCAGCCCCAGCATTTT
>TRBV4-3|-|-|TRBJ1-1
CASSQDLHTAFF
TGCGCCAGCAGCCAAGATTTACATACGGCTTTCTTT
>TRBV5-5|-|-|TRBJ2-5
CASSSPTGETQYF
TGTGCCAGCAGCTCGCCAACGGGAGAGACCCAGTACTTC
>TRBV7-8|-|-|TRBJ1-5
CASSLAGGFFGQPQHF
TGTGCCAGCAGCTTAGCTGGAGGTTTCTTCGGTCAGCCCCAGCATTTT
>TRBV6-5|-|TRBD2|TRBJ2-1
CASRYPGTSGGRQFF
TGTGCCAGCAGATACCCCGGGACTAGCGGGGGTCGGCAGTTCTTC
>TRBV2|-|TRBD1|TRBJ2-2
CASTQDRADTGELFF
TGTGCCAGCACCCAGGACAGGGCTGACACCGGGGAGCTGTTTTTT
>TRBV10-3|-|TRBD1|TRBJ1-1
CAISSKGQMNTEAFF
TGTGCCATCAGTAGCAAGGGACAGATGAACACTGAAGCTTTCTTT
>TRBV3-1/TRBV3-2|once|-|TRBJ1-1
CASSQVAPGRGGFGLGTEAFF
TGTGCCAGCAGCCAAGTCGCCCCGGGTAGGGGAGGTTTTGGTTTGGGCACTGAAGCTTTCTTT
>TRBV6-2/TRBV6-3|-|TRBD2|TRBJ2-5
CASSPHGAGGEETQYF
TGTGCCAGCAGTCCCCACGGAGCGGGAGGGGAGGAGACCCAGTACTTC
>TRBV28|-|TRBD2|TRBJ2-2
CASSLFSSGVNTGELFF
TGTGCCAGCAGTTTATTCTCTAGCGGGGTAAACACCGGGGAGCTGTTTTTT
>TRBV11-1|-|-|TRBJ1-1
CASSFWGRSNTEAFF
TGTGCCAGCAGCTTCTGGGGCCGCTCGAACACTGAAGCTTTCTTT
>TRBV18|-|-|TRBJ1-2
CASSPSAGIDYGYTF
TGTGCCAGCTCACCTTCCGCAGGGATCGACTATGGCTACACCTTC
>TRBV28|-|-|TRBJ1-5
CASSLGWQPQHF
TGTGCCAGCAGTTTGGGCTGGCAGCCCCAGCATTTT
>TRBV21-1|once|-|TRBJ2-7
CASSKTYEQYF
TGTGCCAGCAGCAAAACTTACGAGCAGTACTTC
>TRBV2|-|TRBD1|TRBJ1-5
CASIQGQGRNQPQHF
TGTGCCAGCATCCAAGGACAGGGGCGGAATCAGCCCCAGCATTTT
>TRBV5-1|many|-|TRBJ1-6
CASSLAEGAPDSPLHF
TGCGCCAGCAGCTTGGCTGAGGGCGCGCCTGATTCACCCCTCCACTTT
>TRBV29-1|medium-sized|TRBD2|TRBJ2-2
CSVYSLAANTGELFF
TGCAGCGTTTACTCACTAGCGGCAAACACCGGGGAGCTGTTTTTT
>TRBV7-6|-|TRBD1|TRBJ1-3
CASSMLDRSYSGNTIYF
TGTGCCAGCAGCATGCTGGACAGGTCCTACTCTGGAAACACCATATATTTT
>TRBV6-2/TRBV6-3|-|-|TRBJ1-2
CASSLGHRLSYGYTF
TGTGCCAGCAGTTTGGGCCACCGTTTATCGTATGGCTACACCTTC
>TRBV28|-|TRBD2|TRBJ2-5
CASSPTSGRAREVEETQYF
TGTGCCAGCAGTCCCACTAGCGGGAGGGCCAGAGAGGTTGAAGAGACCCAGTACTTC
>TRBV29-1|-|-|TRBJ1-1
CSVSREYTEAFF
TGCAGCGTTTCCCGGGAGTACACTGAAGCTTTCTTT
>TRBV28|-|-|TRBJ2-5
CASSNTEQETQYF
TGTGCCAGCAGTAATACGGAGCAAGAGACCCAGTACTTC
>TRBV7-3|-|TRBD2|TRBJ2-5
CASSLAGANQETQYF
TGTGCCAGCAGCTTAGCGGGAGCCAACCAAGAGACCCAGTACTTC